This T cell receptor (beta chain) stems from a study of cytomegalovirus exposure and HLA in healthy donors. In the study overall: Early on, a data release was issued that held roughly 80 million unique TCRs from HLA-typed donors.

The study's findings and limits: An analysis done earlier found most TCR beta V segments productive about 87% or about 30% of the time. Rare TCR sequences dominated, though some public TCRs recurred in many donors.

Turning to this clone: Its antigen remains unidentified.

Trimming shortened V by 4 bases and J by 3 bases, and 15 bases separated the two germline ends. Germline V CDR1 and CDR2: SGHTA, FQGNSA. There are 15 residues in the CDR3. Use of 60 Vbeta and 13 Jbeta primers characterized the PCR. Clones were read by immunoSEQ multiplex PCR, and TCRdb kept only the in-frame ones, dropping some. The table has 150,000 to 200,000 clones, roughly 80% seen once. This chain uses TRBV7-2 with TRBJ1-1; D not certain. This clonotype was obtained from a man between 18 and 35 years old in good health and CMV-seropositive. The sequenced material came from PBMCs. The CDR3 DNA follows: TGTGCCAGCAGCTCACTCTCCGGGGATGACACTGAAGCTTTCTTT. This sequence encodes CASSSLSGDDTEAFF.